Presented here are 8 T cell receptor beta chains from one specimen sequenced in a study of blood T cells in healthy people across ages. Combining a sample-barcoded 5' primer with a J-beta primer mix, a second PCR ran for about 6 to 12 cycles. A single record per CDR3 protein comes from TCRdb applying MiXCR to the 5' RACE reads. The profile shows 600,000 to 800,000 distinct CDR3 sequences, roughly half of them singletons. Input material: blood. These receptors all stem from a woman older than 75 in good health.

This clonotype was detected many times. This chain uses TRBV7-9 with TRBJ2-4; no clear D. There are 14 residues in the CDR3. Germline V gene lookup returns CDR1 SEHNR and CDR2 FQNEAQ (reference sequence). Trimming took off 3 bases at V and 0 bases at J, with 6 bases between the two ends. The CDR3 coding sequence is TGTGCCAGCAGCTTCCCCCTAGCCAAAAACATTCAGTACTTC. This encodes CASSFPLAKNIQYF.

This chain uses TRBV27 with TRBJ1-6, with D possibly being TRBD1 (5 bases). The CDR3 is made up of 15 amino acids. CDR1 and CDR2 from the germline V gene are MNHEY and SMNVEV (reference sequence). Trimming shortened V by 1 base and J by 14 bases, and 18 bases separated the two germline ends. CDR3 nucleotides: TGTGCCAGCAGTTTATGGGGGGGGAACCTAAGCGCCCTCCACTTT. Amino acids: CASSLWGGNLSALHF.

Remarks on this clonotype: It may be a read error: a sequence one base away is much more abundant. The V and J genes are TRBV7-3 and TRBJ2-1, with D perhaps matching TRBD1 (5 bases). V lost 3 bases to trimming and J lost 1 base, with 13 bases between them. The CDR3 loop spans 16 amino acids. CDR1 SGHTA and CDR2 FQGTGA come from the germline V gene. The CDR3 sequence: CASSFMSGLSYNEQFF. In DNA form, the CDR3 reads TGTGCCAGCAGCTTCATGTCAGGGCTTTCCTACAATGAGCAGTTCTTC.

This clonotype was counted once. This chain links TRBV12-3 or TRBV12-4 with TRBJ1-1; 7 nucleotides agree with TRBD1. Trimming removed 5 bases from V and 0 bases from J; junction bases left unmatched: 6. The CDR3 is 15 amino acids. DNA of the CDR3: TGTGCCAGCAGTCCCCCGACAGGGTTGAACACTGAAGCTTTCTTT. Translating it yields CASSPPTGLNTEAFF.

The V call is TRBV5-1, the J call TRBJ1-1, with 9 bases fitting TRBD1. Germline V gene data show CDR1 as SGHRS and CDR2 as YFSETQ. Germline trimming cut 4 bases from V and 0 bases from J; bases unmatched to any gene: 7. The CDR3 consists of 16 residues. CDR3 amino acids: CASSALGTGLNTEAFF. The CDR3 DNA sequence: TGCGCCAGCAGCGCGCTCGGGACAGGGCTGAACACTGAAGCTTTCTTT. Full variable domain (missing parts from reference TRBV5-1 and TRBJ1-1): KAGVTQTPRYLIKTRGQQVTLSCSPISGHRSVSWYQQTPGQGLQFLFEYFSETQRNKGNFPGRFSGRQFSNSRSEMNVSTLELGDSALYLCASSALGTGLNTEAFFGQGTRLTVV.

With regard to this clonotype: A much larger clone differs by one base, so this may be a read error. This chain uses TRBV6-2 or TRBV6-3 with TRBJ2-1; 9 positions match TRBD1. This CDR3 region has 15 residues. V dropped 4 bases and J dropped 12; count of bases not matched to a gene: 13. CDR1 and CDR2 (germline): MNHEY, SVGEGT. Here the CDR3 reads CASSLDRGLDIGQFF. For the CDR3, the DNA is TGTGCCAGCAGTTTAGACAGGGGGTTAGATATTGGGCAGTTCTTC.

Note on this clonotype: A clone one base away is much larger, so this may be a read error. The V and J genes are TRBV25-1 and TRBJ2-1, with D possibly being TRBD1 (5 bases). Germline CDR1 reads MGHDK; CDR2 reads SYGVNS. This CDR3 comprises 16 residues. Trimming removed 2 bases from V and 4 bases from J, with 15 bases in between. CDR3 DNA sequence: TGTGCCAGCAGTGAACATGGGGCCAATGAGTACAATGAGCAGTTCTTC. This sequence encodes CASSEHGANEYNEQFF.

This clonotype was recorded many times. The J gene is TRBJ2-3, the V gene TRBV20-1; D gene unclear. The V and J ends lost 6 bases and 2 bases respectively, with 9 bases between them. CDR1 DFQATT and CDR2 SNEGSKA come from the germline V gene (reference sequence). CDR3 length: 12 residues. As DNA, the CDR3 is TGCAGTGCCGACGGAGCCACAGATACGCAGTATTTT. Translation: CSADGATDTQYF.